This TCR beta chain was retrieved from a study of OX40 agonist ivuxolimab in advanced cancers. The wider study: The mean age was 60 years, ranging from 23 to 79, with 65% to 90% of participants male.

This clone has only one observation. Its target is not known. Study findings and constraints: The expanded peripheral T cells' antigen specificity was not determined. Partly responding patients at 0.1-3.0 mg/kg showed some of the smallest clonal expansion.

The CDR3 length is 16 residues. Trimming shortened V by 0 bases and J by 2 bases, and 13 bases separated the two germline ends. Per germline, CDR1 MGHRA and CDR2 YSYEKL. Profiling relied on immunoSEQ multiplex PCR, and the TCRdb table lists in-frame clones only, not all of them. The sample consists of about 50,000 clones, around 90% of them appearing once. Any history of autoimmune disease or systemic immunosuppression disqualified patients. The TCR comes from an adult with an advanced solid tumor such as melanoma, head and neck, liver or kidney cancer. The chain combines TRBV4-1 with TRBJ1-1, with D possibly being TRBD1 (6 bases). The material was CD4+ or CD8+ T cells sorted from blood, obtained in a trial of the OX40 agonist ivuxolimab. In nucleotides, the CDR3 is TGCGCCAGCAGCCAAGAGACCGGGGGCGGCAACACTGAAGCTTTCTTT. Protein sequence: CASSQETGGGNTEAFF.